This T cell receptor (beta chain) was found in a study of cytomegalovirus exposure and HLA in healthy donors. General study points: What a later analysis reportedly showed was that an Asian-associated ancestry cluster had fewer N-insertions than the approximately 700-donor mean. The authors reported that TCR beta sequences could predict HLA-A and HLA-B alleles. These predictions were accurate for most subjects in the first cohort.

Nominal health characterized the donors when sampled, though unrecorded immune exposures were likely. CDR3 length: 14 amino acids. CDR1 and CDR2 from the germline V gene are GTSNPN and SVGIG (reference sequence). J was trimmed by 5 bases and V by 2 bases; bases with no gene match: 9. Use of 60 Vbeta and 13 Jbeta primers characterized the PCR. Using immunoSEQ multiplex PCR, the repertoire was profiled, and TCRdb retains in-frame clones only, with some absent. The sample carries some 220,000 clones, 85% recorded once. Comment on this clone: Its target is unknown.

This chain uses TRBV30 with TRBJ2-7, with 7 bases aligning to TRBD1. The sequence was collected from a girl aged 2 to 9 in good health and CMV-seronegative. The sample was PBMCs. Here the CDR3 reads CAWSPMGQQNEQYF. Here the CDR3 DNA reads TGTGCCTGGAGTCCGATGGGACAGCAAAACGAGCAGTACTTC.